One sample yielded the 23 T cell receptor beta chains listed below, sequenced in a study of blood T cell repertoires in COVID-19. The repertoire was sequenced with immunoSEQ multiplex PCR; TCRdb's copy has only in-frame clones and lacks some. The sample yields over 150,000 clones, approximately 90% seen once. Sequences were obtained from peripheral blood. The receptors here all came from a young woman who had recovered from COVID-19.

The V gene is TRBV7-3, the J gene TRBJ2-3; possibly TRBD2 for D (5 bases). CDR1 is SGHTA, CDR2 FQGTGA, per germline. Trimming removed 5 bases from V and 5 bases from J, with 11 bases in between. The CDR3 has 13 residues. The CDR3 loop reads CASSATTEDTQYF. In DNA form, the CDR3 reads TGTGCCAGCAGCGCGACTACCGAAGATACGCAGTATTTT.

The chain uses TRBV6-6 and TRBJ2-7; 9 nucleotides align to TRBD1. V lost 8 bases and J lost 1; bases outside the gene matches: 6. The CDR3 runs to 14 residues. Germline CDR1 is MNHNY and CDR2 is SVGAGI (reference sequence). As DNA, the CDR3 is TGTGCCAGCCAACAGGGGGCAGGGTCCTACGAGCAGTACTTC. Protein: CASQQGAGSYEQYF.

V gene TRBV14 combines with J gene TRBJ1-6; D is perhaps TRBD1 (6 bases). V was cut by 5 bases and J by 0 bases, with 14 bases left in between. The V gene's germline CDR1 is SGHDN and CDR2 FVKESK. The CDR3 totals 17 residues. The DNA of the CDR3 is TGTGCCAGCAGCTCTCGACAGGAGAGCTCCTATAATTCACCCCTCCACTTT. Translating gives CASSSRQESSYNSPLHF. The entire variable domain, with the rest obtained from reference TRBV14 and TRBJ1-6, is as follows: EAGVTQFPSHSVIEKGQTVTLRCDPISGHDNLYWYRRVMGKEIKFLLHFVKESKQDESGMPNNRFLAERTGGTYSTLKVQPAELEDSGVYFCASSSRQESSYNSPLHFGNGTRLTVT.

The chain couples TRBV27 to TRBJ1-1; 9 positions match TRBD1. CDR3 length: 17 residues. The germline CDR1 and CDR2 sequences are MNHEY and SMNVEV (reference sequence). Unmatched junction bases numbered 13, after V lost 3 bases and J lost 5 bases. The CDR3 here is CASSFQGQGLMVTEAFF. CDR3 bases: TGTGCCAGCAGTTTTCAGGGACAGGGATTAATGGTAACTGAAGCTTTCTTT.

The chain couples TRBV6-5 to TRBJ2-7, with D possibly TRBD1 on 6 matching bases. From germline, CDR1 is MNHEY and CDR2 SVGAGI. The V end lost 8 bases, the J end lost 3 bases, and 20 bases lay between the germline ends. The CDR3 is 15 amino acids. CDR3 bases: TGTGCCAGCGGGGCGAGCGAGGGGGTTCGCTACGAGCAGTACGTC. It codes for CASGASEGVRYEQYV.

The rearrangement joins TRBV27 to TRBJ2-1; D perhaps matches TRBD1 (6 bases). V was trimmed by 2 bases and J by 4 bases, leaving 12 bases between them. CDR3 length equals 15 residues. Germline values: CDR1 MNHEY, CDR2 SMNVEV (reference sequence). CDR3 loop: CASSLQGFPYNEQFF. The CDR3 DNA reads TGTGCCAGCAGTTTACAGGGGTTCCCGTACAATGAGCAGTTCTTC.

This chain uses TRBV7-2 with TRBJ2-6; D not resolved. V was clipped by 0 bases and J by 6 bases, with 3 bases between them. The CDR3 totals 13 residues. The germline V gene encodes CDR1 SGHTA and CDR2 FQGNSA. This CDR3 reads CASSLAAANVLTF. DNA of the CDR3: TGTGCCAGCAGCTTAGCAGCGGCCAACGTCCTGACTTTC.

V usage is TRBV30 and J usage is TRBJ2-5, with TRBD2 matching 7 bases. Germline trimming cut 0 bases from V and 4 bases from J; bases unmatched to any gene: 5. The CDR3 is 14 residues long. The germline V gene has CDR1 GTSNPN and CDR2 SVGIG (reference sequence). The CDR3 region is CAWSVLWGGETQYF. CDR3 DNA: TGTGCCTGGAGTGTACTTTGGGGGGGAGAGACCCAGTACTTC.

This chain joins TRBV10-3 and TRBJ1-1; TRBD1 matches at 7 bases. Germline assignment: CDR1 ENHRY and CDR2 SYGVKD. This CDR3 region has 18 residues. The ends lost 2 bases at V and 0 bases at J; junction bases unmatched: 12. This CDR3 is CAISEPIQGKVVNTEAFF. The CDR3 DNA follows: TGTGCCATCAGTGAGCCGATACAGGGGAAGGTCGTGAACACTGAAGCTTTCTTT.

CDR3 DNA sequence: TGTGCCAGCAGAAATCCGACAGGAAAAGTTAACACCGGGGAGCTGTTTTTT. It is translated as CASRNPTGKVNTGELFF. The V gene is TRBV2, the J gene TRBJ2-2; D may be TRBD1 (6 bases). V was cut by 6 bases and J by 2 bases, with 19 bases left in between. The CDR3 is 17 residues long. Germline CDR1 SNHLY, CDR2 FYNNEI.

V is TRBV7-9 and J is TRBJ2-7; TRBD2 agrees at 9 bases. Germline CDR1 SEHNR, CDR2 FQNEAQ (reference sequence). The trim removed 3 bases at V and 4 bases at J, leaving 7 bases unmatched. The CDR3 has 15 amino acids. CDR3 in amino acids: CASSLGSGGRYEQYV. As DNA, the CDR3 is TGTGCCAGCAGCTTGGGTAGCGGGGGAAGATACGAGCAGTACGTC.

The rearrangement links TRBV2 to TRBJ2-7; TRBD1 matches 9 bases. The J segment lost 0 bases and the V segment lost 6 bases, leaving 6 bases of the junction unmatched. The germline V gene encodes CDR1 SNHLY and CDR2 FYNNEI. The CDR3 is 15 residues long. The DNA for the CDR3 is TGTGCCAGCAGCGAGGGACAGGGAAGCTCCTACGAGCAGTACGTC. Amino acids: CASSEGQGSSYEQYV.

The chain employs TRBV5-1 and TRBJ1-1; possibly TRBD1 for D (6 bases). CDR1 is SGHRS and CDR2 is YFSETQ in the germline V gene. The CDR3 contains 14 residues. Trimming stripped 7 bases from V and 1 base from J, with 14 bases between. The CDR3 DNA sequence: TGCGCCAGCTCCGTCAGGACAGCGAACACTGAAGCTTTCTTT. It translates to CASSVRTANTEAFF.

The chain recombines TRBV7-2 with TRBJ2-7; D perhaps matches TRBD2 (6 bases). Per germline, CDR1 SGHTA and CDR2 FQGNSA. Trimming pared 0 bases from V and 2 bases from J, leaving 11 bases between. CDR3 length equals 15 residues. The CDR3, as DNA: TGTGCCAGCAGCTTAGCCCGGGGGTTCCCCTACGAGCAGTACTTC. Amino acids: CASSLARGFPYEQYF.

The chain recombines TRBV4-3 with TRBJ1-6; no reliable D call. The germline CDR1 and CDR2 sequences are LGHNA and YSLEER. Trimming stripped 1 base from V and 9 bases from J, with 13 bases between. This CDR3 has 15 residues. DNA for the CDR3: TGCGCCAGCAGCCAAGGTTTGGTTCTTAGTTCACCCCTCCACTTT. This translates into CASSQGLVLSSPLHF.

The gene calls are TRBV29-1 and TRBJ1-5, with 7 positions matching TRBD1. V was pared by 5 bases and J by 0 bases, with 10 bases of the junction left unmatched. This CDR3 is built from 16 residues. Germline V gene sequence: CDR1 SQVTM, CDR2 ANQGSEA. The CDR3 DNA follows: TGCAGCGTTCCCGACTCGGGGGACAGTAGCAATCAGCCCCAGCATTTT. Translating gives CSVPDSGDSSNQPQHF.

The V and J genes are TRBV11-3 and TRBJ2-3; D is uncertain. Germline V gene lookup returns CDR1 SGHNT and CDR2 YENEEA. There are 15 residues in the CDR3. V was clipped by 4 bases and J by 10 bases, with 21 bases between them. This CDR3 is CASSSLVWPNISQYF. In DNA, the CDR3 is TGTGCCAGCAGCTCGCTAGTCTGGCCGAATATTTCGCAGTATTTT.

This chain links TRBV6-5 with TRBJ1-2, with unresolved D. CDR1 is MNHEY and CDR2 is SVGAGI in the germline V gene. This CDR3 region has 13 residues. Trimming pared 2 bases from V and 0 bases from J, leaving 4 bases between. Here the CDR3 reads CASSYGTNYGYTF. CDR3 DNA sequence: TGTGCCAGCAGTTACGGCACTAACTATGGCTACACCTTC.

The chain carries TRBV6-6 and TRBJ2-1; 12 nucleotides align to TRBD2. CDR1 is MNHNY and CDR2 is SVGAGI in the germline V gene (reference sequence). This CDR3 is 16 amino acids long. The V gene end was trimmed by 7 bases and the J gene end by 8 bases; junction bases not matched to a gene: 12. The CDR3 spells CASTDGLAGGQDEQFF. Here the CDR3 DNA reads TGTGCCAGCACCGACGGGCTAGCGGGAGGGCAAGATGAGCAGTTCTTC.

The chain recombines TRBV19 with TRBJ2-3, with 14 bases identical to TRBD2. The length of the CDR3 is 16 residues. Trimming at V came to 8 bases and at J to 6 bases, leaving 10 bases not matched to a gene. Germline CDR1 is LNHDA and CDR2 is SQIVND (reference sequence). CDR3 nucleotides: TGTGCCAGTCCCCCGGGACTAGCGGGGGTAGGGGATACGCAGTATTTT. Amino acid sequence: CASPPGLAGVGDTQYF.

The genes are TRBV10-3 and TRBJ1-2, with 7 positions matching TRBD1. This CDR3 comprises 13 residues. CDR1 and CDR2 (germline): ENHRY, SYGVKD. V lost 6 bases and J lost 3; bases outside the gene matches: 4. CDR3: CAIRLTGDYGYTF. The CDR3 nucleotides read TGTGCCATCAGGTTAACAGGGGACTATGGCTACACCTTC.

The chain has TRBV6-2 or TRBV6-3 and TRBJ2-7; 7 nucleotides align to TRBD1. The germline V gene encodes CDR1 MNHEY and CDR2 SVGEGT. The CDR3 has 13 amino acids. V dropped 4 bases and J dropped 3; count of bases not matched to a gene: 3. The CDR3 DNA sequence: TGTGCCAGCAGTTTGACAGGGATCTACGAGCAGTACGTC. Encoded protein: CASSLTGIYEQYV.

The chain links TRBV3-1 (or the pseudogene TRBV3-2) to TRBJ1-4; possible D gene TRBD1, 5 bases. The CDR3 runs 15 residues. Germline values: CDR1 LGHDT, CDR2 YNNKEL (reference sequence). The V and J ends lost 5 bases and 8 bases respectively, with 18 bases between them. The CDR3 coding sequence is TGTGCCAGCAGCTCACGCGACATCCCAGGGGAAAAACTGTTTTTT. It codes for CASSSRDIPGEKLFF.